Shown below are 27 T cell receptor beta chains from a single sample sequenced in a study of beta chain features in type 1 diabetes. The antigens of these receptors remain unknown. cDNA synthesis used the whole RNA isolate, giving expressed TCRB sequences. Clones were sequenced by immunoSEQ multiplex PCR, and TCRdb holds only the in-frame ones, with some missing. The data show some 15,000 clones, less than 85% seen once. Regarding the study as a whole: Shorter TCRB CDR3s, moderately but significantly so, marked every one of the four CD4+ subsets in Type 1 diabetes patients.

Sequencing was carried out using stem cell memory CD4+ T cells from blood. These receptors were taken from a man aged 25 to 40 with type 1 diabetes.

This chain uses TRBV2 with TRBJ1-5; 8 bases match TRBD1. Germline CDR1 SNHLY, CDR2 FYNNEI. J was trimmed by 5 bases and V by 4 bases; bases with no gene match: 7. The CDR3 has 15 amino acids. The chain's CDR3 is CASSVGRGQDQPQHF. The CDR3 bases are TGTGCCAGCAGTGTCGGCAGGGGGCAGGATCAGCCCCAGCATTTT.

The V and J genes are TRBV29-1 and TRBJ2-3; 14 bases line up with TRBD2. CDR3 length: 15 residues. With V trimmed by 1 base and J by 8 bases, 5 bases remained unmatched. Germline CDR1 and CDR2: SQVTM and ANQGSEA. The DNA of the CDR3 is TGCAGCGTTGAAGCGACTAGCGGGGGGGCCCGTACGCAGTATTTT. Translating gives CSVEATSGGARTQYF.

The CDR3 DNA is TGTGCCAGCTCCGGGGGGGCAGACGCTAACTATGGCTACACCTTC. This codes for CASSGGADANYGYTF. The chain employs TRBV6-6 and TRBJ1-2; D may be TRBD1 (6 bases). V was trimmed by 8 bases and J by 0 bases, leaving 16 bases between them. The CDR3 is 15 residues long. Per germline, CDR1 MNHNY and CDR2 SVGAGI (reference sequence).

In DNA, the CDR3 is TGCGCCAGCAGCCAAGGCCCCGCTAGCGGGGAAGCAGAGACCCAGTACTTC. Its translation: CASSQGPASGEAETQYF. This sequence joins TRBV4-3 and TRBJ2-5; TRBD2 matches at 9 bases. Germline values: CDR1 LGHNA, CDR2 YSLEER. The length of the CDR3 is 17 residues. V lost 1 base, J lost 4 bases, and 10 bases stayed unmatched.

This chain uses TRBV5-1 with TRBJ2-3, with a tentative D call TRBD1 (6 bases). This CDR3 has 13 residues. V was trimmed by 1 base and J by 4 bases, leaving 7 bases between them. Germline CDR1 SGHRS, CDR2 YFSETQ. The CDR3 nucleotides are TGCGCCAGCAGCTTGTCAGGGGCAGATACGCAGTATTTT. Protein: CASSLSGADTQYF.

This sequence joins TRBV18 and TRBJ2-1, with D tentatively TRBD1 (5 bases). This CDR3 is 12 amino acids long. The germline V gene has CDR1 KGHSH and CDR2 LQKENI. V dropped 4 bases and J dropped 4 bases, with 5 bases sitting between them. The CDR3 bases are TGTGCCAGCTCACGACAGTACAATGAGCAGTTCTTC. Its protein product is CASSRQYNEQFF.

The chain has TRBV4-3 and TRBJ2-4; 10 positions match TRBD2. The ends lost 0 bases at V and 1 base at J; junction bases unmatched: 0. In germline, CDR1 is LGHNA, CDR2 YSLEER. This CDR3 is built from 16 residues. The CDR3 coding sequence is TGCGCCAGCAGCCAAGATAGCGGGGGGGCCAAAAACATTCAGTACTTC. Translating gives CASSQDSGGAKNIQYF.

This rearrangement joins TRBV29-1 to TRBJ1-1; tentatively, D is TRBD1 (6 bases). Germline CDR1 SQVTM, CDR2 ANQGSEA. V lost 7 bases and J lost 0, with 15 bases in between. The length of the CDR3 is 14 residues. CDR3 sequence (DNA): TGCAGCGGACTAAGGGGGGGCGTGAACACTGAAGCTTTCTTT. This translates into CSGLRGGVNTEAFF.

The chain employs TRBV5-8 and TRBJ1-2; 7 bases map to TRBD1. With V trimmed by 0 bases and J by 3 bases, 11 bases remained unmatched. This CDR3 contains 17 residues. Germline lookup yields CDR1 SGHTS and CDR2 YDEGEE. The CDR3: CASSLAALGGPDYGYTF. The CDR3 bases are TGTGCCAGCAGCTTGGCCGCCTTAGGGGGCCCGGACTATGGCTACACCTTC.

The V and J genes are TRBV5-4 and TRBJ1-2; 9 bases are shared with TRBD1. Germline V gene sequence: CDR1 SGHNT, CDR2 YYREEE (reference sequence). V shed 4 bases, J shed 7 bases, and the junction held 11 bases outside the gene matches. This CDR3 has 15 amino acids. DNA of the CDR3: TGTGCCAGCAGCGTACAGGGACAGGGTGAACGTGGCTACACCTTC. It specifies CASSVQGQGERGYTF. The variable domain in full, completed from reference TRBV5-4 and TRBJ1-2, reads ETGVTQSPTHLIKTRGQQVTLRCSSQSGHNTVSWYQQALGQGPQFIFQYYREEENGRGNFPPRFSGLQFPNYSSELNVNALELDDSALYLCASSVQGQGERGYTFGSGTRLTVV.

V and J are TRBV2 and TRBJ2-3, with 12 bases lining up with TRBD1. The CDR3 loop spans 18 amino acids. CDR1 is SNHLY and CDR2 is FYNNEI in the germline V gene. V trimming: 2 bases; J trimming: 5 bases; junction bases outside the gene matches: 11. CDR3 region: CASSEREGTGGFIDTQYF. In nucleotides, the CDR3 is TGTGCCAGCAGTGAAAGAGAAGGGACAGGGGGCTTTATAGATACGCAGTATTTT.

The rearrangement links TRBV18 to TRBJ2-5, with D unclear. CDR3 size: 13 residues. Trimming shortened V by 1 base and J by 2 bases, and 5 bases separated the two germline ends. Germline assignment: CDR1 KGHSH and CDR2 LQKENI. The CDR3 DNA sequence: TGTGCCAGCTCACCACGCCAGCAAGAGACCCAGTACTTC. It encodes CASSPRQQETQYF. Together with reference TRBV18 and TRBJ2-5, the CDR3 gives the full variable domain: NAGVMQNPRHLVRRRGQEARLRCSPMKGHSHVYWYRQLPEEGLKFMVYLQKENIIDESGMPKERFSAEFPKEGPSILRIQQVVRGDSAAYFCASSPRQQETQYFGPGTRLLVL.

V usage is TRBV7-9 and J usage is TRBJ2-3, with TRBD1 identical over 10 bases. Germline-derived CDR1 and CDR2 are SEHNR and FQNEAQ (reference sequence). CDR3 size: 15 residues. With V trimmed by 3 bases and J by 3 bases, 3 bases remained unmatched. DNA of the CDR3: TGTGCCAGCAGCTTCTCGGGACAGGGGACAGATACGCAGTATTTT. Its translation: CASSFSGQGTDTQYF.

The rearrangement links TRBV27 to TRBJ2-2; a weak D match, TRBD2 (6 bases). V was trimmed by 5 bases and J by 5 bases, leaving 24 bases between them. This CDR3 has 18 amino acids. Germline CDR1 is MNHEY and CDR2 is SMNVEV (reference sequence). DNA of the CDR3: TGTGCCAGCAGTCCGTGGGGGGACGTGCGCCACGGTACCGGGGAGCTGTTTTTT. Amino acids: CASSPWGDVRHGTGELFF.

V is TRBV28 and J is TRBJ1-2; D possibly corresponds to TRBD1 (5 bases). Looked up from germline, CDR1 is MDHEN and CDR2 is SYDVKM. The V gene lost 1 base and the J gene lost 3 bases, with 9 bases spanning the gap. The CDR3 length is 14 residues. In DNA, the CDR3 is TGTGCCAGCAGTTTATCTCGGGGGGACTATGGCTACACCTTC. Amino acid sequence: CASSLSRGDYGYTF.

V and J are TRBV4-3 and TRBJ2-3; 11 positions agree with TRBD1. Unmatched junction bases numbered 4, after V lost 1 base and J lost 4 bases. Germline loops: CDR1 LGHNA, CDR2 YSLEER. The CDR3 is made up of 16 amino acids. The CDR3 sequence: CASSQGPGQGADTQYF. DNA for the CDR3: TGCGCCAGCAGCCAAGGGCCGGGACAGGGGGCAGATACGCAGTATTTT.

This sequence joins TRBV6-6 and TRBJ2-7, with 7 bases identical to TRBD2. The CDR3 is 12 residues long. CDR1 and CDR2 from the germline V gene are MNHNY and SVGAGI (reference sequence). Germline trimming cut 2 bases from V and 7 bases from J; bases unmatched to any gene: 2. CDR3 region: CASSYLGLEQYF. The CDR3 DNA reads TGTGCCAGCAGTTACCTGGGACTAGAGCAGTACTTC.

This chain joins TRBV5-4 and TRBJ1-1; 8 bases line up with TRBD1. This CDR3 contains 15 residues. J gave up 4 bases and V 4 bases, and 9 bases lay outside the gene matches. Germline loops: CDR1 SGHNT, CDR2 YYREEE (reference sequence). CDR3 sequence (DNA): TGTGCCAGCAGCCCCCAGGGACAGGTAATCACTGAAGCTTTCTTT. It specifies CASSPQGQVITEAFF.

This clone was seen a handful of times. V and J are TRBV6-5 and TRBJ1-4; perhaps TRBD1 as D (5 bases). The CDR3 has 14 residues. CDR1 and CDR2 (germline): MNHEY, SVGAGI. The ends were cut back, 4 bases at V and 5 bases at J, with 11 bases in the middle. CDR3 loop: CASSSWGANEKLFF. The CDR3 coding sequence is TGTGCCAGCAGTTCGTGGGGCGCAAATGAAAAACTGTTTTTT.

The gene calls are TRBV5-1 and TRBJ2-5; 11 positions match TRBD2. V gave up 4 bases and J gave up 2 bases; unmatched junction bases: 7. Per germline, CDR1 SGHRS and CDR2 YFSETQ. The CDR3 extends over 16 amino acids. The DNA of the CDR3 is TGCGCCAGCAGCACCGGGACTAGCGGTAATCAAGAGACCCAGTACTTC. It yields the protein CASSTGTSGNQETQYF. The whole variable domain, filled in from reference TRBV5-1 and TRBJ2-5, reads KAGVTQTPRYLIKTRGQQVTLSCSPISGHRSVSWYQQTPGQGLQFLFEYFSETQRNKGNFPGRFSGRQFSNSRSEMNVSTLELGDSALYLCASSTGTSGNQETQYFGPGTRLLVL.

This rearrangement joins TRBV6-1 to TRBJ2-5; 10 bases are shared with TRBD1. The CDR3 spans 15 residues. The germline CDR1 and CDR2 sequences are MNHNS and SASEGT. Unmatched junction bases numbered 7, after V lost 7 bases and J lost 2 bases. CDR3 loop: CASNSRDRGQETQYF. As DNA, the CDR3 is TGTGCCAGCAATTCCCGGGACAGGGGACAAGAGACCCAGTACTTC.

This clone occurred a few times. The chain is built from TRBV2 and TRBJ2-5; 10 bases align to TRBD2. The J call may be faulty, since TRBJ2-7 better matches the DNA end. Per germline, CDR1 SNHLY and CDR2 FYNNEI. The CDR3 is 14 amino acids. DNA of the CDR3: TGTGCCAGCAGTGGAGCGGGGGGGCCTTACGAGCAGTACTTC. Translating gives CASSGAGGPYEQYF.

This sequence joins TRBV2 and TRBJ2-2, with D maybe TRBD1 (6 bases). There are 17 residues in the CDR3. V lost 9 bases to trimming and J lost 4 bases, with 24 bases between them. Germline loops: CDR1 SNHLY, CDR2 FYNNEI. The CDR3 region has the DNA TGTGCCAGTACTCCGGCCCCCTCCGGGACACCCACCGGGGAGCTGTTTTTT. Residues: CASTPAPSGTPTGELFF.

The genes are TRBV7-9 and TRBJ2-4; D perhaps matches TRBD1 (5 bases). Germline assignment: CDR1 SEHNR and CDR2 FQNEAQ (reference sequence). This CDR3 spans 14 amino acids. V lost 2 bases to trimming and J lost 6 bases, with 11 bases between them. CDR3 protein: CASSLTQGGNIQYF. In DNA form, the CDR3 reads TGTGCCAGCAGCTTAACTCAGGGCGGAAACATTCAGTACTTC.

The chain links TRBV6-5 to TRBJ2-5; perhaps TRBD1 as D (5 bases). The CDR3 totals 15 residues. Germline V gene data show CDR1 as MNHEY and CDR2 as SVGAGI. V was trimmed by 0 bases and J by 7 bases, leaving 15 bases between them. CDR3 sequence reads: CASSYSEGATGTQYF. DNA for the CDR3: TGTGCCAGCAGTTACTCGGAAGGGGCCACAGGGACCCAGTACTTC.

The chain links TRBV5-1 to TRBJ2-3, with 7 bases lining up with TRBD1. The germline gives CDR1 SGHRS, CDR2 YFSETQ. The V and J ends lost 4 bases and 6 bases, in that order; junction bases with no gene match: 5. This CDR3 is 13 amino acids long. The CDR3 sequence is CASSPETGDTQYF. In DNA, the CDR3 is TGCGCCAGCAGCCCTGAGACAGGGGATACGCAGTATTTT.

The chain recombines TRBV5-4 with TRBJ1-1, with D maybe TRBD1 (5 bases). This CDR3 region has 15 residues. Germline CDR1 reads SGHNT; CDR2 reads YYREEE (reference sequence). Trimming removed 4 bases at V and 3 bases at J, with 16 bases between. CDR3 sequence reads: CASSGGGARDTEAFF. The DNA of the CDR3 is TGTGCCAGCAGCGGGGGAGGCGCGAGGGACACTGAAGCTTTCTTT.